Following are 9 T cell receptor beta chains from one sample sequenced in a study of T cells in tumors after PD-1 blockade. This table comes from immunoSEQ multiplex PCR, and its TCRdb copy is limited to in-frame clones, with some not included. The table includes nearly 25,000 clones, roughly 80% detected once. The specimen was PBMCs, collected after anti-PD-1 treatment. All receptors derive from a human donor with basal cell carcinoma.

V and J are TRBV6-5 and TRBJ1-2, with 7 bases aligning to TRBD1. Per the germline V gene, CDR1 is MNHEY and CDR2 is SVGAGI. V shed 6 bases and J 3 bases; nucleotides not matched to a gene: 7. The CDR3 sequence is 14 residues long. In DNA form, the CDR3 reads TGTGCCAGCAGGACAGGGATAGGGGACTATGGCTACACCTTC. Residues: CASRTGIGDYGYTF.

The V call is TRBV12-1, the J call TRBJ2-2; the D call in the table, TRBD1, was not verified against the DNA. TRBV12-1 is shown as a pseudogene. CDR3 length: 16 amino acids. The CDR3 DNA is TGTGCCAGCAGCTTTGGAGACAGGCCCGGCACCGGGGAGCTGTTTTTT. It translates to CASSFGDRPGTGELFF.

V usage is TRBV14 and J usage is TRBJ2-5, with 9 bases lining up with TRBD2. Per germline, CDR1 SGHDN and CDR2 FVKESK. The CDR3 loop spans 15 amino acids. Unmatched junction bases numbered 9, after V lost 5 bases and J lost 5 bases. CDR3 sequence (DNA): TGTGCCAGCAGCATAGGGACTAGCCGCGTGGAGACCCAGTACTTC. It yields the protein CASSIGTSRVETQYF. Using reference TRBV14 and TRBJ2-5 for the parts outside the CDR3, the full variable domain is EAGVTQFPSHSVIEKGQTVTLRCDPISGHDNLYWYRRVMGKEIKFLLHFVKESKQDESGMPNNRFLAERTGGTYSTLKVQPAELEDSGVYFCASSIGTSRVETQYFGPGTRLLVL.

This chain joins TRBV6-2 or TRBV6-3 and TRBJ2-7; D might be TRBD1 (6 bases). V was trimmed by 6 bases and J by 2 bases, leaving 20 bases between them. Germline CDR1 is MNHEY and CDR2 is SVGEGT. The length of the CDR3 is 16 residues. The CDR3 loop is CASSPTLGTSAYEQYF. CDR3 nucleotides: TGTGCCAGCAGCCCTACCCTCGGGACAAGTGCCTACGAGCAGTACTTC.

The gene calls are TRBV11-3 and TRBJ1-2, with D perhaps TRBD1 (6 bases). V was clipped by 4 bases and J by 7 bases, with 13 bases between them. CDR1 SGHNT and CDR2 YENEEA come from the germline V gene. The CDR3 loop spans 13 amino acids. CDR3 sequence: CASSSGQLGGYTF. In DNA form, the CDR3 reads TGTGCCAGCAGCTCCGGACAGTTGGGTGGCTACACCTTC.

The V gene is TRBV4-1, the J gene TRBJ1-6; 7 bases fit TRBD1. CDR1 and CDR2 (germline): MGHRA, YSYEKL. The trim removed 4 bases at V and 9 bases at J, leaving 9 bases unmatched. The CDR3 consists of 15 residues. CDR3 DNA: TGCGCCAGCAGCCGGGAAGACAGGGTAGTTTCACCCCTCCACTTT. Amino acid sequence: CASSREDRVVSPLHF.

The CDR3 DNA is TGCAGCGTTGAAGGAGGGACAGGGGGCGGGCGAAAGTACTTC. Protein sequence: CSVEGGTGGGRKYF. The rearrangement uses TRBV29-1 and TRBJ2-5; the match to TRBD1 covers 12 bases. CDR1 is SQVTM and CDR2 is ANQGSEA in the germline V gene. V lost 1 base and J lost 12; bases outside the gene matches: 9. The CDR3 runs to 14 residues.

The CDR3 loop is CAAAQRGYTDTQYF. The DNA for the CDR3 is TGTGCCGCGGCCCAGCGGGGGTACACAGATACGCAGTATTTT. The chain uses TRBV3-1 (or the pseudogene TRBV3-2) and TRBJ2-3; TRBD2 matches at 8 bases. Per the germline V gene, CDR1 is LGHDT and CDR2 is YNNKEL (reference sequence). CDR3 length equals 14 residues. V shed 11 bases and J 2 bases; nucleotides not matched to a gene: 9.

This clone was found once. V and J are TRBV5-1 and TRBJ2-5; D may be TRBD1 or TRBD2 (5 bases each). The germline gives CDR1 SGHRS, CDR2 YFSETQ. This CDR3 region has 13 residues. The V gene lost 5 bases and the J gene lost 5 bases, with 13 bases spanning the gap. CDR3 region: CASSWWGSETQYF. The CDR3 DNA follows: TGCGCCAGCAGTTGGTGGGGGTCGGAGACCCAGTACTTC. The complete variable domain, with remaining parts taken from reference TRBV5-1 and TRBJ2-5, reads KAGVTQTPRYLIKTRGQQVTLSCSPISGHRSVSWYQQTPGQGLQFLFEYFSETQRNKGNFPGRFSGRQFSNSRSEMNVSTLELGDSALYLCASSWWGSETQYFGPGTRLLVL.